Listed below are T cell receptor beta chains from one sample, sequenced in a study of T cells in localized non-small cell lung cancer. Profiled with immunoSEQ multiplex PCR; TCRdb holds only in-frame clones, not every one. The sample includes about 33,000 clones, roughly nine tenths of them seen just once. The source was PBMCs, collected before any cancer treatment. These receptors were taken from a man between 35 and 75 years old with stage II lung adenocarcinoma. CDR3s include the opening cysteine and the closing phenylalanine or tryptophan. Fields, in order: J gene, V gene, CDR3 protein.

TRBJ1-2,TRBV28,CASSLIQGAHYYGYTF
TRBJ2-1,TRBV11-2,CASSLQIGLDEQFF
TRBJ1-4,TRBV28,CASNRGRDEKLFF
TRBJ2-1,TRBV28,CASSWRLTSYNEQFF
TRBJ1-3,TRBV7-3,CASSLRDSGNTIYF
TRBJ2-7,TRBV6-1,CASSSGSPYEQYF
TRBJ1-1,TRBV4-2,CASSQQGAVMNTEAFF
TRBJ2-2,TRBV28,CASSPAGRGGELFF
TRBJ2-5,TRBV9,CASSVVSPVAGFRETQYF
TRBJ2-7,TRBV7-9,CASSPPPGLAGVYEQYF
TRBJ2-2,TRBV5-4,CASSLKGGYTGELFF
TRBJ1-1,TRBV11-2,CASSRQWGAGTEAFF
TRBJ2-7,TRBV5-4,CASSLTGPMGEQYF
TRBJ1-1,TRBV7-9,CASSATGGPLLNTEAFF
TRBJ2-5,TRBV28,CASSPRGRSQETQYF
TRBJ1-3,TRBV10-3,CAISEPGSGNTIYF
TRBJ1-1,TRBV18,CASSPGTGNTEAFF
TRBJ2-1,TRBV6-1,CASRTSGSNFEQFF